A selection of T cell receptor beta chains follows, all from one sample in a study of blood T cell repertoires in COVID-19. Some clones are missing from TCRdb's copy, which holds only in-frame ones; the method was immunoSEQ multiplex PCR. The sample lists about 59,000 clones, approximately 92% occurring once. The specimen sequenced was peripheral blood. The receptors originated from an elderly man with acute or convalescent COVID-19. Each CDR3 is given with its conserved first and last residue. D genes are given only for firm matches. Size values are once, few and many counts, or a class for expanded clones, and some rows have none.

D | J | size | V | DNA | CDR3
TRBD1 | TRBJ1-5 | NA | TRBV19 | TGTGCCAGTAGTCCTAGAAGTGGGCAGGGGGAACGGGCTCAGCCCCAGCATTTT | CASSPRSGQGERAQPQHF
TRBD1 | TRBJ2-2 | few | TRBV6-1 | TGTGCCAGCAGTGAACGACAGGGTTCCGGGGAGCTGTTTTTT | CASSERQGSGELFF
TRBD1 | TRBJ1-3 | NA | TRBV9 | TGTGCCAGCAGCGAGGGGAGGGGGACAGGGCTCTCTGGAAACACCATATATTTT | CASSEGRGTGLSGNTIYF
TRBD1 | TRBJ1-6 | NA | TRBV10-3 | TGTGCCATCAGCGCGACAGGGGATAATTCACCCCTCCACTTT | CAISATGDNSPLHF
TRBD1 | TRBJ1-5 | NA | TRBV5-5 | TGTGCCAGCAGCAGAGGGACAGACGCCAATCAGCCCCAGCATTTT | CASSRGTDANQPQHF
NA | TRBJ2-7 | NA | TRBV9 | TGTGCCAGCAGCGTAGATAACAGGGCCTTTGAGCAGTACTTC | CASSVDNRAFEQYF
TRBD2 | TRBJ2-5 | NA | TRBV6-5 | TGTGCCAGCAGTTCCCCGACTAGCATGGAGACCCAGTACTTC | CASSSPTSMETQYF
NA | TRBJ1-1 | once | TRBV7-2 | TGTGCCAGCAGCTTATTCGGGGGCACTGAAGCTTTCTTT | CASSLFGGTEAFF
TRBD2 | TRBJ2-1 | NA | TRBV7-2 | TGTGCCAGCAGCCCCTCGGCCGGGACTAGCGGGCTAAACTACAATGAGCAGTTCTTC | CASSPSAGTSGLNYNEQFF
NA | TRBJ1-6 | NA | TRBV3-1/TRBV3-2 | TGTGCCAGCAGCCAAGATACAGTTTTTAGTTCACCCCTCCACTTT | CASSQDTVFSSPLHF
NA | TRBJ1-1 | NA | TRBV12-3/TRBV12-4 | TGTGCCAGCAGCCCGGGGGTAGACACTGAAGCTTTCTTT | CASSPGVDTEAFF
TRBD2 | TRBJ2-3 | NA | TRBV3-1/TRBV3-2 | TGTGCCAGCAGCCGGGGACTAGGCACAGATACGCAGTATTTT | CASSRGLGTDTQYF
NA | TRBJ2-2 | NA | TRBV6-6 | TGTGCCAGCAGTGACAGACTGAACACCGGGGAGCTGTTTTTT | CASSDRLNTGELFF
TRBD1 | TRBJ1-2 | NA | TRBV6-4 | TGTGCCAGCAGTGCCACGACAGGGGCTGGCTACACCTTC | CASSATTGAGYTF
NA | TRBJ1-2 | once | TRBV6-1 | TGTGCCAGCAGTGAAGCGGCAGGGGCGCCCTATGGCTACACCTTC | CASSEAAGAPYGYTF
TRBD1 | TRBJ1-2 | NA | TRBV19 | TGTGCCAGTAGGAGGACAGGGGTGGATGGCTACACCTTC | CASRRTGVDGYTF
NA | TRBJ2-7 | NA | TRBV5-1 | TGCGCCAGCAGCTTGGAAGGACTCTACGAGCAGTACTTC | CASSLEGLYEQYF
TRBD1 | TRBJ2-3 | NA | TRBV2 | TGTGCCAGCAGTGACGTTTACAGGGGAGGCACAGATACGCAGTATTTT | CASSDVYRGGTDTQYF
TRBD1 | TRBJ2-2 | NA | TRBV5-4 | TGTGCCAGCAGCACCCCGACAGGGGGCTCCGGGGAGCTGTTTTTT | CASSTPTGGSGELFF
TRBD2 | TRBJ2-4 | NA | TRBV3-1/TRBV3-2 | TGTGCCAGCAGCTCCGGGGAGGGAGCCAAAAACATTCAGTACTTC | CASSSGEGAKNIQYF
NA | TRBJ1-1 | NA | TRBV28 | TGTGCCAGCAGTTTATTGGACCCGGGGGAGAACACTGAAGCTTTCTTT | CASSLLDPGENTEAFF
TRBD1 | TRBJ1-4 | NA | TRBV19 | TGTGCCAGTAGTATGTCCCGACAGGGGGCGGAAAAACTGTTTTTT | CASSMSRQGAEKLFF
NA | TRBJ2-1 | NA | TRBV6-5 | TGTGCCAGCAGGGACAGATCTGGGTACAATGAGCAGTTCTTC | CASRDRSGYNEQFF
NA | TRBJ2-5 | once | TRBV9 | TGTGCCAGCAGCGTAGAATTCTCGGGGGAGACCCAGTACTTC | CASSVEFSGETQYF
NA | TRBJ1-1 | NA | TRBV15 | TGTGCCACCAGCAGGACCTACAGGGTGGGGAAGGCTGAAGCTTTCTTT | CATSRTYRVGKAEAFF
NA | TRBJ2-5 | NA | TRBV7-2 | TGTGCCAGCAGCTTAGACGGTGGCGGCCAAGAGACCCAGTACTTC | CASSLDGGGQETQYF
NA | TRBJ1-2 | NA | TRBV5-8 | TGTGCCAGCAGCCCGAAAGGAGGTGTGGTCTATGGCTACACCTTC | CASSPKGGVVYGYTF
NA | TRBJ2-2 | NA | TRBV2 | TGTGCCAGCAGCCTAGCAGACACCGGGGAGCTGTTTTTT | CASSLADTGELFF
TRBD1 | TRBJ1-6 | NA | TRBV3-1/TRBV3-2 | TGTGCCAGCAGCCACGTATCGGACAGGCTGAGGAGCTCCTATAATTCACCCCTCCACTTT | CASSHVSDRLRSSYNSPLHF
NA | TRBJ2-3 | NA | TRBV6-5 | TGTGCCGCCTCGCTGGGGCTGTGGGCAGATACGCAGTATTTT | CAASLGLWADTQYF
NA | TRBJ2-1 | NA | TRBV25-1 | TGTGCCAGCAGTGAGACACCGGGAGCCAATGAGCAGTTCTTC | CASSETPGANEQFF
NA | TRBJ1-4 | NA | TRBV4-1 | TGCGCCAGCAGCCAGGTACAGACTAATGAAAAACTGTTTTTT | CASSQVQTNEKLFF